The sample holds many counts of the clone carrying this TCR beta chain. Construction of the TCRbeta library involved unique molecular identifiers. Each CDR3 protein is one row after TCRdb ran MiXCR on the PCR reads. The repertoire includes about 150,000 distinct CDR3 sequences, approximately 10% of them detected once, and about 12% sits in the top ten. These data belong to a study of T-cell reconstitution after alpha-beta-depleted transplantation in children. The V segment lost 4 bases and the J segment 2 bases; nucleotides outside the gene matches: 7. The CDR3 is 15 residues long. Germline loops: CDR1 SGHDT, CDR2 YYEEEE.

The sequence was obtained from a boy between 2 and 10 years old with acute myeloid leukemia, due to receive a stem cell transplant. The chain recombines TRBV5-6 with TRBJ2-3, with 7 bases fitting TRBD2. Here the sequenced sample was PBMCs, taken before TCRalphabeta/CD19-depleted stem cell transplant. CDR3 in amino acids: CASSAGLVLTDTQYF. For the CDR3, the DNA is TGTGCCAGCAGCGCAGGACTAGTCCTCACAGATACGCAGTATTTT. Full variable domain (remainder filled in from reference TRBV5-6 and TRBJ2-3): DAGVTQSPTHLIKTRGQQVTLRCSPKSGHDTVSWYQQALGQGPQFIFQYYEEEERQRGNFPDRFSGHQFPNYSSELNVNALLLGDSALYLCASSAGLVLTDTQYFGPGTRLTVL.